Listed below are T cell receptor beta chains from one sample, sequenced in a study of shared clonotypes between healthy human individuals. Sequencing used immunoSEQ multiplex PCR; TCRdb keeps in-frame clones, though not all of them. The sample records roughly 2.1 million clones, 85% to 95% being singletons. Sequenced material: naive CD8+ T cells from PBMCs. The receptor set was obtained from a man younger than 30 in good health. Some clones in this sample may be carry-over from other donors' samples. CDR3s include the opening cysteine and the closing phenylalanine or tryptophan. The D gene is left open where the match is weak. For some rows the clone size is stated as once, few or many, or as a class when expanded; others skip it.

V,D,size,J,DNA,CDR3
TRBV11-2,NA,NA,TRBJ2-7,TGTGCCAGCAGCTTAGGTACTGGAAAAACCTACGAGCAGTACTTC,CASSLGTGKTYEQYF
TRBV9,TRBD1,NA,TRBJ2-1,TGTGCCAGCAGCGCGGGACAGGGGGTCAATGAGCAGTTCTTC,CASSAGQGVNEQFF
TRBV29-1,NA,NA,TRBJ2-7,TGCAGCGTTGAAGGGCAGGGCGGCTCCTACGAGCAGTACTTC,CSVEGQGGSYEQYF
TRBV19,NA,NA,TRBJ2-1,TGTGCCAGTAGGACGGGACTGTACAATGAGCAGTTCTTC,CASRTGLYNEQFF
TRBV19,NA,NA,TRBJ2-1,TGTGCCAGTAGTGCCTTTACCTACAATGAGCAGTTCTTC,CASSAFTYNEQFF
TRBV7-2,TRBD1,once,TRBJ2-1,TGTGCCAGCAGCTTAGATGCAGGGGGCGTCTACAATGAGCAGTTCTTC,CASSLDAGGVYNEQFF
TRBV10-3,TRBD1,once,TRBJ1-2,TGTGCCACACACACAGGGGAGTTCTATGGCTACACCTTC,CATHTGEFYGYTF
TRBV9,TRBD2,NA,TRBJ2-1,TGTGCCAGCAGCGGCGGACTTAGCGGGAGTGTCAATGAGCAGTTCTTC,CASSGGLSGSVNEQFF
TRBV30,NA,few,TRBJ1-1,TGTGCCTGGAGTGTGGGTCTCGAAGCTTTCTTT,CAWSVGLEAFF
TRBV7-9,NA,NA,TRBJ2-2,TGTGCCAGCAGCGCCCGGGACTTGTTGAACACCGGGGAGCTGTTTTTT,CASSARDLLNTGELFF
TRBV4-2,NA,NA,TRBJ2-2,TGTGCCAGCAGCCAAGAATGGACCACCGGGGAGCTGTTTTTT,CASSQEWTTGELFF
TRBV6-5,NA,NA,TRBJ2-4,TGTGCCAGCAGTTACTTTAGGCAGGGTACGCACATTCAGTACTTC,CASSYFRQGTHIQYF
TRBV7-9,TRBD1,NA,TRBJ2-7,TGTGCCAGCCTCCGGGACAGGGACGAGCAGTACTTC,CASLRDRDEQYF
TRBV18,TRBD2,NA,TRBJ2-3,TGTGCCAGCTCACCGGGCGGGAGCCTAACAGATACGCAGTATTTT,CASSPGGSLTDTQYF
TRBV9,TRBD1,NA,TRBJ1-3,TGTGCCAGCAGCGCCATATTCAGGGGGCTTGGAAACACCATATATTTT,CASSAIFRGLGNTIYF
TRBV29-1,NA,NA,TRBJ1-2,TGCAGCGTGGGGGGAAGGCGCGACTATGGCTACACCTTC,CSVGGRRDYGYTF
TRBV7-9,NA,NA,TRBJ2-3,TGTGCCAGCAGCTCAGACACCGCGGGTACGCAGTATTTT,CASSSDTAGTQYF
TRBV28,NA,NA,TRBJ2-7,TGTGCCACCTCCGGGACCCCCGAGCAGTACTTC,CATSGTPEQYF
TRBV5-1,NA,NA,TRBJ2-1,TGCGCCAGCAGCTTTACGGGGGCTGACTACAATGAGCAGTTCTTC,CASSFTGADYNEQFF
TRBV11-2,TRBD1,NA,TRBJ1-4,TGTGCCAGCAGCCCTCGGGGACAGGGGAGGGAGACTGAAAAACTGTTTTTT,CASSPRGQGRETEKLFF
TRBV4-1,NA,NA,TRBJ1-1,TGCGCCAGCAGCCAAGTTAGGAGCTTTTTGGGAACCCGAGCTTTCAACACTGAAGCTTTCTTT,CASSQVRSFLGTRAFNTEAFF
TRBV10-1,NA,few,TRBJ1-1,TGCGCCAGCAGTGAGTCCGGGACCACTGAAGCTTTCTTT,CASSESGTTEAFF
TRBV28,TRBD1,NA,TRBJ2-3,TGTGCCGCTCGGACCCCGGGACAGGTAACAGATACGCAGTATTTT,CAARTPGQVTDTQYF
TRBV4-2,NA,NA,TRBJ2-7,TGTGCCAGCAGCCAAGATCGAGAGACCCACGAGCAGTACTTC,CASSQDRETHEQYF
TRBV7-3,NA,NA,TRBJ2-5,TGTGCCAGCAGCTTAATGGTGGGGGAGACCCAGTACTTC,CASSLMVGETQYF
TRBV4-1,TRBD2,once,TRBJ2-1,TGCGCCAGCAGCCAAGTGACTAGCGGGAGTGTTGGGAATGAGCAGTTCTTC,CASSQVTSGSVGNEQFF
TRBV2,NA,NA,TRBJ1-1,TGTGCCATAGAGGTTCGGGCTGAAGCTTTCTTT,CAIEVRAEAFF